The 2 T cell receptor beta chains below come from one sample, sequenced in a study of blood T cell repertoires in COVID-19. Clones were sequenced by immunoSEQ multiplex PCR, and TCRdb holds only the in-frame ones, with some missing. Of around 200,000 clones in the sample, more than 75% were seen once. The source material was peripheral blood. All receptors derive from a person in their 70s with COVID-19, enrolled during active disease.

The rearrangement uses TRBV27 and TRBJ2-2; D remains ambiguous. CDR1 and CDR2 (germline): MNHEY, SMNVEV (reference sequence). V lost 5 bases and J lost 4, with 5 bases in between. CDR3 length: 12 amino acids. Here the CDR3 DNA reads TGTGCCAGCAGTAGAGCCACCGGGGAGCTGTTTTTT. It encodes CASSRATGELFF.

The chain joins TRBV10-2 to TRBJ1-3; TRBD1 might be the D (5 bases). Germline V gene lookup returns CDR1 WSHSY and CDR2 SAAADI. Deletions cut 3 bases from V and 0 bases from J, with 15 bases between. CDR3 size: 17 residues. The CDR3 nucleotides are TGCGCCAGCAGTGATCTCCCCACAGGCAGCTCTGGAAACACCATATATTTT. As protein: CASSDLPTGSSGNTIYF.